What follows are 3 T cell receptor beta chains derived from one specimen sequenced in a study of blood T cell repertoires in COVID-19. The method was immunoSEQ multiplex PCR; TCRdb's version includes in-frame clones alone and lacks a portion of them. The table records about 140,000 clones, over 70% of them present only once. Source material: peripheral blood. The source of these receptors is a woman aged 60-75 years with acute or convalescent COVID-19.

This clone came up a few times. The rearrangement uses TRBV9 and TRBJ2-3; TRBD1 is a possible D gene (6 bases). Trimming removed 0 bases at V and 4 bases at J, with 12 bases between. The CDR3 consists of 15 residues. Per germline, CDR1 SGDLS and CDR2 YYNGEE. CDR3 loop: CASSVATTGSDTQYF. CDR3 DNA: TGTGCCAGCAGCGTAGCTACGACAGGTTCAGATACGCAGTATTTT.

The V call is TRBV28, the J call TRBJ2-1; maybe TRBD2 (7 bases). The V end was cut by 3 bases, the J end by 10 bases, with 13 bases between. CDR1 and CDR2 (germline): MDHEN, SYDVKM. This CDR3 has 13 amino acids. CDR3 coding DNA: TGTGCCAGCAGTTTGGGGGGGCTAGCGGAGCAGTTCTTC. Protein sequence: CASSLGGLAEQFF. Using reference TRBV28 and TRBJ2-1 for the parts outside the CDR3, the full variable domain is DVKVTQSSRYLVKRTGEKVFLECVQDMDHENMFWYRQDPGLGLRLIYFSYDVKMKEKGDIPEGYSVSREKKERFSLILESASTNQTSMYLCASSLGGLAEQFFGPGTRLTVL.

The count of this clone is one. The rearrangement links TRBV5-1 to TRBJ2-7; 7 nucleotides match TRBD1. CDR1 is SGHRS and CDR2 is YFSETQ in the germline V gene. The junction had 8 bases not matched to a gene; V was cut back by 0 bases and J by 2 bases. CDR3 size: 16 residues. The CDR3 bases are TGCGCCAGCAGCTTGGCGTCTACAGGGGTAACCTACGAGCAGTACTTC. This encodes CASSLASTGVTYEQYF. The variable domain in full, completed from reference TRBV5-1 and TRBJ2-7, reads KAGVTQTPRYLIKTRGQQVTLSCSPISGHRSVSWYQQTPGQGLQFLFEYFSETQRNKGNFPGRFSGRQFSNSRSEMNVSTLELGDSALYLCASSLASTGVTYEQYFGPGTRLTVT.